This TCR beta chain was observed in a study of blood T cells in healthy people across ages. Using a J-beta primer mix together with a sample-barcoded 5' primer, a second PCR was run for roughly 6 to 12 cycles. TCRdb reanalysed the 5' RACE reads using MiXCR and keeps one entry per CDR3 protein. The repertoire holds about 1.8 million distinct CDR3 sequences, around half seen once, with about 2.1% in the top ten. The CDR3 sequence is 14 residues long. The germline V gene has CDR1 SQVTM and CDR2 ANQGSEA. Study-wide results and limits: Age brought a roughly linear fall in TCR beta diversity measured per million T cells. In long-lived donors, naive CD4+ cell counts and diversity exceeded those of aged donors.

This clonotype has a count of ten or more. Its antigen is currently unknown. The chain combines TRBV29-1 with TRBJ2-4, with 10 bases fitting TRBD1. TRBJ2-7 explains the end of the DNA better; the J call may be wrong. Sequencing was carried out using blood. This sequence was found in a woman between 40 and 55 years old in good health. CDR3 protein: CSVEVLGQGYEQYF. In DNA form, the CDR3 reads TGCAGCGTTGAGGTCCTGGGACAGGGGTACGAGCAGTACTTC.